The 15 T cell receptor beta chains listed next were all sequenced from one sample in a study of CD8 T cells in ankylosing spondylitis. TCRdb reanalysed the 5' RACE reads using MiXCR and keeps one entry per CDR3 protein. The sample has around 300,000 distinct CDR3 sequences, roughly 20% seen once; the top ten hold 3% to 4%. Sequenced: blood, either unsorted or a sorted T cell fraction (not recorded which). Source of these receptors: a female donor with ankylosing spondylitis or in good health (not recorded which).

This clonotype has at least ten counts. The J gene is TRBJ2-1, the V gene TRBV4-2; D is undetermined. Germline CDR1 is LGHNA and CDR2 is YNFKEQ. V was trimmed by 0 bases and J by 8 bases, leaving 14 bases between them. This CDR3 comprises 15 residues. The CDR3 sequence: CASSQDLSRAYEQFF. The CDR3 DNA is TGTGCCAGCAGCCAAGATTTGAGTCGGGCCTATGAGCAGTTCTTC.

This chain joins TRBV28 and TRBJ2-7, with D maybe TRBD2 (5 bases). This CDR3 contains 13 residues. Germline lookup yields CDR1 MDHEN and CDR2 SYDVKM. The germline V and J ends were trimmed by 8 bases and 5 bases, with 16 bases remaining between them. Here the CDR3 reads CASGLRGIDEQYF. CDR3 nucleotides: TGTGCCAGCGGGCTTCGAGGGATCGACGAGCAGTACTTC.

This chain joins TRBV6-1 and TRBJ2-3; 9 nucleotides line up with TRBD1. The germline gives CDR1 MNHNS, CDR2 SASEGT. The CDR3 is made up of 15 amino acids. Trimming cost V 6 bases and J 4 bases; bases outside gene matches: 8. This CDR3 is CASRQGAFVSDTQYF. CDR3 nucleotide sequence: TGTGCCAGCAGACAGGGGGCTTTCGTCTCAGATACGCAGTATTTT.

V usage is TRBV24-1 and J usage is TRBJ1-2, with no clear D. V lost 5 bases and J 2 bases, leaving 5 bases between the germline ends. Germline V gene data show CDR1 as KGHDR and CDR2 as SFDVKD. CDR3 length: 12 amino acids. CDR3: CATSAQNYGYTF. CDR3 bases: TGTGCCACCAGTGCCCAGAACTATGGCTACACCTTC.

The rearrangement links TRBV4-2 to TRBJ2-3; D possibly corresponds to TRBD1 (5 bases). Per germline, CDR1 LGHNA and CDR2 YNFKEQ. The CDR3 extends over 16 amino acids. V was cut by 7 bases and J by 2 bases, with 19 bases left in between. CDR3 in DNA: TGTGCCAGCAAGTCGACAGTCATCCGTCCCACAGATACGCAGTATTTT. Amino acid sequence: CASKSTVIRPTDTQYF.

This clonotype turned up a few times. This rearrangement joins TRBV20-1 to TRBJ1-5; tentatively, D is TRBD1 (5 bases). V gave up 2 bases and J gave up 9 bases, with 17 bases separating them. Germline V gene lookup returns CDR1 DFQATT and CDR2 SNEGSKA (reference sequence). The CDR3 length is 14 residues. DNA of the CDR3: TGCAGTGCTAGACCAACAGGCCCCGCATGGCCCCAGCATTTT. This translates into CSARPTGPAWPQHF.

Points on this clonotype: A much more abundant neighbour one base away suggests this may be a read error. CDR3 sequence: CSALPGTSGTDTQYF. The CDR3 bases are TGCAGTGCTCTCCCCGGGACTAGCGGCACAGATACGCAGTATTTT. This sequence joins TRBV20-1 and TRBJ2-3, with 10 nucleotides matching TRBD2. CDR1 and CDR2 from the germline V gene are DFQATT and SNEGSKA (reference sequence). This CDR3 is built from 15 residues. V was pared by 5 bases and J by 1 base, with 6 bases of the junction left unmatched.

This chain connects TRBV5-1 to TRBJ2-3; D not resolved. Germline V lookup: CDR1 SGHRS, CDR2 YFSETQ. The CDR3 runs 13 residues. The V gene lost 3 bases and the J gene lost 6 bases, with 11 bases spanning the gap. CDR3 sequence (DNA): TGCGCCAGCAGCTCACCTTTGAAGGATACGCAGTATTTT. Protein sequence: CASSSPLKDTQYF.

This clonotype was counted a few times. CDR3 bases: TGCGCCAGCAGCTTGGTTATTACTGGGGCCAACGTCCTGACTTTC. This sequence encodes CASSLVITGANVLTF. This sequence joins TRBV5-1 and TRBJ2-6; no clear D. The CDR3 loop spans 15 amino acids. Germline CDR1 reads SGHRS; CDR2 reads YFSETQ. V was cut by 0 bases and J by 2 bases, with 6 bases left in between.

This clonotype has a count of ten or more. The V and J genes are TRBV5-1 and TRBJ2-1, with TRBD2 as a possible D gene (5 bases). This CDR3 region has 17 residues. Germline V gene lookup returns CDR1 SGHRS and CDR2 YFSETQ. Trimming left V 1 base short and J 6 bases short, with 20 bases between. The CDR3 spells CASSLNKSGITANEQFF. Here the CDR3 DNA reads TGCGCCAGCAGCTTGAACAAATCCGGGATAACTGCCAATGAGCAGTTCTTC.

V usage is TRBV9 and J usage is TRBJ2-7; 10 bases are shared with TRBD2. The CDR3 spans 16 residues. V trimming: 0 bases; J trimming: 2 bases; junction bases outside the gene matches: 5. Germline V gives CDR1 SGDLS, CDR2 YYNGEE. CDR3 in DNA: TGTGCCAGCAGCGTAGGTGCTAGCGGGAGTACCTACGAGCAGTACTTC. Protein: CASSVGASGSTYEQYF.

The CDR3 loop reads CATQRDGPIDEQFF. CDR3 nucleotides: TGTGCCACCCAGCGAGACGGACCCATAGATGAGCAGTTCTTC. The rearrangement links TRBV25-1 to TRBJ2-1; no clear D gene. CDR3 length: 14 residues. V lost 10 bases to trimming and J lost 8 bases, with 21 bases between them. Looked up from germline, CDR1 is MGHDK and CDR2 is SYGVNS.

This clonotype was observed a handful of times. The chain is built from TRBV5-8 and TRBJ2-2; D not certain. This CDR3 region has 15 residues. Trimming left V 0 bases short and J 6 bases short, with 12 bases between. Germline V gene lookup returns CDR1 SGHTS and CDR2 YDEGEE. The CDR3 nucleotides are TGTGCCAGCAGCTTGGTGTACGTTGGGGCCGGGGAGCTGTTTTTT. Translating it yields CASSLVYVGAGELFF.

V gene TRBV7-3 combines with J gene TRBJ1-1, with 9 bases matching TRBD1. This CDR3 is built from 15 residues. Trimming removed 7 bases from V and 4 bases from J; junction bases left unmatched: 10. Germline CDR1 and CDR2: SGHTA and FQGTGA. The CDR3 loop reads CASNLPGTGTTEAFF. CDR3 DNA sequence: TGTGCCAGCAACCTCCCCGGGACAGGGACCACTGAAGCTTTCTTT. The whole variable domain, remainder taken from reference TRBV7-3 and TRBJ1-1, is GAGVSQTPSNKVTEKGKYVELRCDPISGHTALYWYRQSLGQGPEFLIYFQGTGAADDSGLPNDRFFAVRPEGSVSTLKIQRTERGDSAVYLCASNLPGTGTTEAFFGQGTRLTVV.

The chain recombines TRBV20-1 with TRBJ2-1; TRBD2 aligns across 8 bases. The V segment lost 3 bases and the J segment 2 bases; nucleotides outside the gene matches: 6. The CDR3 sequence is 15 residues long. Germline V gene sequence: CDR1 DFQATT, CDR2 SNEGSKA (reference sequence). The CDR3 nucleotides read TGCAGTGCTAGTCCGAGCGGGGGAACCTACAATGAGCAGTTCTTC. This sequence encodes CSASPSGGTYNEQFF.